This T cell receptor beta chain is from a study of CD8 T cells in Susac syndrome (dated 2019 in TCRdb). A note on the overall study: Of the Susac syndrome patients who were sequenced, eight were in clinical remission while six had clinically active disease. At blood withdrawal, Susac syndrome patients were therapy-naive, treated with corticosteroids (with IVIg additionally given to some), or treated with IVIg alone. The study used repertoire sequencing to test whether antigen drove CD8+ T cell activation and differentiation in Susac syndrome.

Peripheral blood CD8+ and CD4+ T cells from healthy donors, Susac syndrome patients and multiple sclerosis patients were profiled by high-throughput TCR beta sequencing. Recently defined diagnostic criteria for definite or probable disease were met by the Susac syndrome patients. CD8+ TEMRA cells were enriched by FACS, while bulk CD8+ and CD4+ T cells were purified by magnetic negative isolation. Blood was drawn into EDTA tubes, processed within 24 hours, and PBMCs were isolated by density gradient centrifugation. PBMCs intended for TCR sequencing were cryopreserved in liquid nitrogen and thawed later in a water bath at 37 degrees C. The sorted or isolated CD4+, CD8+ and CD8+ TEMRA cells reached a purity of at least 90%. RNA was extracted with the RNeasy kit and roughly 0.45 to 1 ug was reverse transcribed using random hexamers. TCR beta CDR3 regions were amplified with the immunoSEQ multiplex PCR assay covering 54 Vbeta and 13 Jbeta segments. PCR amplification bias was corrected using a synthetic template baseline for primer optimization and computational correction. On the study's bioinformatics: Reads were assigned to V, D and J genes according to IMGT and analyzed in immunoSEQ Analyzer, with only productive sequences retained. Clonality was calculated as one minus the Shannon entropy normalized by log2 of the number of productive unique sequences. For each patient and control, public and private clones were evaluated among the 100 most prevalent clones. Clones were defined as Susac-specific when absent from the healthy and MS cohorts, from about 1,100 published viral clones and from other ImmuneACCESS disease sequences. TCRdb trimmed public reads at Q25 via fastp, called clones via MiXCR and kept in-frame beta chains. For every CDR3 protein sequence, its rows merge into one entry that carries the most common genes and DNA. TCRdb assigned the V and J calls; the authors' analysis was not used. Within this sample are under 150,000 distinct CDR3 sequences, with roughly 94% of them counted one time only. About 0.14% of the sample is taken by the ten largest.

With regard to this clonotype: There is no known antigen for this receptor. Within one base of it there is no much larger clone, and no base qualities were kept.

CDR1 and CDR2 are read off the germline V gene as SQVTM and ANQGSEA. The CDR3 contains 13 residues, cysteine and phenylalanine counted. Kept here is only the CDR3 DNA, which spans 39 bases and is read in frame from base 1. V is shortened by 3 bases, J by 4 bases, and the region joining them spans 12 bases. The paper's findings and limits, for the study overall: The TCR sequencing and HLA analysis was acknowledged to have included a relatively small number of individuals. In the CD4+ T cell repertoire of Susac syndrome patients, clonal expansion was not detected.

Recombination joined TRBV29-1 with TRBJ1-2, and perhaps TRBD1 as D gene, on 6 matching bases. The sequence derives from a human donor with Susac syndrome. Sequenced: CD4+ T cells from PBMCs. The CDR3 protein is CSVEEGEGYGYTF. At the DNA level, the sequence is TGCAGCGTTGAGGAGGGGGAAGGCTATGGCTACACCTTC.